This T cell receptor beta chain was retrieved from a study of cytomegalovirus exposure and HLA in healthy donors. Study context: There were 90 million to 130 million unique TCR beta sequences, drawn from approximately 180 million T cells, in an earlier analysis. Notes on the study in general: Most TCRs appeared rarely, but some public TCRs recurred in many donors. An assumption of roughly uniform sequencing depth across donors underlay the presence/absence analyses. Upon later analysis, TCR association rates were observed to vary by HLA locus, being highest for DRB1 and lowest for HLA-C.

Of note for this clone: What it binds is unknown.

Primers: 60 Vbeta forward and 13 Jbeta reverse. Using immunoSEQ multiplex PCR, the repertoire was profiled, and TCRdb retains in-frame clones only, with some absent. This table has more than 95,000 clones, around 75% appearing once. This CDR3 has 16 amino acids. Germline V gene lookup returns CDR1 MGHRA and CDR2 YSYEKL. After removal of 3 bases from V and 5 bases from J, the junction contained 9 bases not matched to a gene. The source material was PBMCs. The origin of this receptor is a woman between 50 and 59 years old in good health and CMV-seropositive. This chain connects TRBV4-1 to TRBJ1-1; 10 bases are shared with TRBD1. The CDR3 here is CASSQIQTGGKTEAFF. CDR3 bases: TGCGCCAGCAGCCAGATCCAGACAGGGGGCAAAACTGAAGCTTTCTTT.